The 20 T cell receptor beta chains given below trace back to one sample, sequenced in a study of blood T cell repertoires in COVID-19. TCRdb's table, derived via immunoSEQ multiplex PCR, lists solely in-frame clones and lacks some. The sample shows 150,000 to 200,000 clones, around four fifths of them seen only once. Sequenced material: peripheral blood. The receptor set was obtained from a woman between 65 and 79 years old with COVID-19, enrolled during active disease.

The chain joins TRBV7-2 to TRBJ2-7, with 11 bases that match TRBD2. The CDR3 totals 14 residues. V gave up 5 bases and J gave up 6 bases; unmatched junction bases: 6. Germline CDR1 reads SGHTA; CDR2 reads FQGNSA. CDR3 region: CASSLSGRAGEQYF. For the CDR3, the DNA is TGTGCCAGCAGCCTTAGCGGGAGGGCGGGCGAGCAGTACTTC.

The table lists this clone with a few counts. The chain links TRBV10-1 to TRBJ1-1; D remains unclear. Germline values: CDR1 WNHNN, CDR2 SYGVQD (reference sequence). V shed 3 bases and J shed 6 bases, with 11 bases lying between them. This CDR3 is built from 13 residues. The CDR3 coding sequence is TGCGCCAGCAGTGAAGTAGGTAGCGCTGAAGCTTTCTTT. This translates into CASSEVGSAEAFF.

The J gene is TRBJ2-7, the V gene TRBV7-8; D unresolved. CDR1 and CDR2 from the germline V gene are SGHVS and FQNEAQ. The CDR3 runs to 15 residues. V lost 3 bases and J 3 bases, leaving 15 bases between the germline ends. The CDR3 region is CASSFGTNGFYEQYV. In DNA form, the CDR3 reads TGTGCCAGCAGCTTTGGAACTAACGGATTCTACGAGCAGTACGTC.

CDR3 in DNA: TGTGCCAGCAGCCCCAGGGTTTCTAACACCGGGGAGCTGTTTTTT. Its protein product is CASSPRVSNTGELFF. The gene calls are TRBV5-5 and TRBJ2-2; D perhaps matches TRBD1 (5 bases). The V gene lost 4 bases and the J gene lost 2 bases, with 12 bases spanning the gap. The CDR3 runs to 15 residues. Germline loops: CDR1 SGHKS, CDR2 YYEKEE (reference sequence).

This clone was detected a few times. The V and J genes are TRBV5-4 and TRBJ2-1; the match to TRBD2 covers 13 bases. CDR1 SGHNT and CDR2 YYREEE come from the germline V gene (reference sequence). This CDR3 spans 14 amino acids. The junction had 10 bases not matched to a gene; V was cut back by 4 bases and J by 15 bases. CDR3 nucleotide sequence: TGTGCCAGCAGCCCCGGGACTAGCGGGGCCCTAGGGTTCTTC. This translates into CASSPGTSGALGFF.

The chain links TRBV25-1 to TRBJ1-1; 7 bases are shared with TRBD1. The germline V gene encodes CDR1 MGHDK and CDR2 SYGVNS. Unmatched junction bases numbered 14, after V lost 6 bases and J lost 10 bases. The CDR3 length is 14 residues. CDR3 in amino acids: CASREKGTVGGAFF. The CDR3 region has the DNA TGTGCCAGCAGGGAAAAGGGGACAGTCGGGGGAGCTTTCTTT.

The chain recombines TRBV30 with TRBJ1-2; unclear D gene. The CDR3 is made up of 15 amino acids. CDR1 and CDR2 from the germline V gene are GTSNPN and SVGIG (reference sequence). With 4 bases removed from V and 7 bases from J, the gap between germline ends came to 22 bases. The CDR3 coding sequence is TGTGCCTGGACCCTCGAGTCGGAGTCGATGAGTGGCTACACCTTC. Translating it yields CAWTLESESMSGYTF. The variable domain in full, completed from reference TRBV30 and TRBJ1-2, reads SQTIHQWPATLVQPVGSPLSLECTVEGTSNPNLYWYRQAAGRGLQLLFYSVGIGQISSEVPQNLSASRPQDRQFILSSKKLLLSDSGFYLCAWTLESESMSGYTFGSGTRLTVV.

The chain is built from TRBV10-3 and TRBJ1-1; D gene unclear. Trimming removed 8 bases at V and 0 bases at J, with 10 bases between. CDR1 is ENHRY and CDR2 is SYGVKD in the germline V gene. The CDR3 is 13 amino acids. CDR3 sequence reads: CAIGRGLNTEAFF. The CDR3 nucleotides read TGTGCCATCGGACGGGGTCTGAACACTGAAGCTTTCTTT.

V and J are TRBV28 and TRBJ1-5; TRBD1 might be the D (6 bases). Trimming removed 2 bases at V and 6 bases at J, with 17 bases between. Germline V gene sequence: CDR1 MDHEN, CDR2 SYDVKM. The CDR3 runs to 16 residues. The DNA for the CDR3 is TGTGCCAGCAGTTTAAGGGGGGGCCTCAGAGGTCAGCCCCAGCATTTT. Translation gives CASSLRGGLRGQPQHF.

V and J are TRBV28 and TRBJ2-1; 9 bases are a match to TRBD2. This CDR3 has 15 amino acids. Germline V gene lookup returns CDR1 MDHEN and CDR2 SYDVKM. V dropped 6 bases and J dropped 4; count of bases not matched to a gene: 7. DNA of the CDR3: TGTGCCAGCAGGTTCCCTAGCGGGGTTTACAATGAGCAGTTCTTC. Encoded protein: CASRFPSGVYNEQFF.

This clone was detected a few times. The chain recombines TRBV9 with TRBJ1-6, with 7 bases lining up with TRBD1. Germline CDR1 and CDR2: SGDLS and YYNGEE. The ends lost 3 bases at V and 7 bases at J; junction bases unmatched: 7. This CDR3 spans 15 amino acids. The CDR3 DNA sequence: TGTGCCAGCAGCGGCCAGACAGGGAGAAATTCACCCCTCCACTTT. Residues: CASSGQTGRNSPLHF. Combining the CDR3 with reference TRBV9 and TRBJ1-6 gives the whole variable domain DSGVTQTPKHLITATGQRVTLRCSPRSGDLSVYWYQQSLDQGLQFLIQYYNGEERAKGNILERFSAQQFPDLHSELNLSSLELGDSALYFCASSGQTGRNSPLHFGNGTRLTVT.

The sample holds a few counts of this clone. The chain uses TRBV6-5 and TRBJ1-2, with unresolved D. Germline V CDR1 and CDR2: MNHEY, SVGAGI. There are 12 residues in the CDR3. Trimming removed 6 bases from V and 2 bases from J, with 7 bases in between. The CDR3 spells CASRGLNYGYTF. The CDR3 region has the DNA TGTGCCAGCAGGGGCTTGAACTATGGCTACACCTTC.

This clone appeared a few times. The CDR3, as DNA: TGTGCCAGCAGTCGAGGGACAGGGGGCCGGGGGAGCAATCAGCCCCAGCATTTT. Amino acids: CASSRGTGGRGSNQPQHF. V is TRBV6-6 and J is TRBJ1-5; 12 nucleotides agree with TRBD1. V lost 5 bases to trimming and J lost 1 base; unmatched junction nucleotides: 9. CDR1 and CDR2 (germline): MNHNY, SVGAGI (reference sequence). There are 18 residues in the CDR3.

This chain connects TRBV28 to TRBJ2-7; TRBD1 might be the D (6 bases). The CDR3 totals 14 residues. CDR1 is MDHEN and CDR2 is SYDVKM in the germline V gene. The V and J ends lost 7 bases and 3 bases respectively, with 16 bases between them. In DNA, the CDR3 is TGTGCCAGCAAGGACAGCGGCAACCTCTACGAGCAGTACTTC. Protein: CASKDSGNLYEQYF.

The rearrangement joins TRBV7-3 to TRBJ2-2; the match to TRBD1 covers 7 bases. The germline gives CDR1 SGHTA, CDR2 FQGTGA. The CDR3 is 15 amino acids. V shed 3 bases, J shed 7 bases, and the junction held 8 bases outside the gene matches. As DNA, the CDR3 is TGTGCCAGCAGCTTTGCAGGGGGAAGAGTCGGGGAGCTGTTTTTT. It translates to CASSFAGGRVGELFF.

The chain couples TRBV5-1 to TRBJ2-2; D is possibly TRBD1 (5 bases). V was pared by 7 bases and J by 2 bases, with 15 bases between. The CDR3 covers 15 residues. Germline-derived CDR1 and CDR2 are SGHRS and YFSETQ. CDR3 sequence reads: CASANPRENTGELFF. The CDR3 DNA follows: TGCGCCAGCGCCAACCCCAGGGAAAACACCGGGGAGCTGTTTTTT. The full variable domain, in which reference TRBV5-1 and TRBJ2-2 provide the parts outside the CDR3, is KAGVTQTPRYLIKTRGQQVTLSCSPISGHRSVSWYQQTPGQGLQFLFEYFSETQRNKGNFPGRFSGRQFSNSRSEMNVSTLELGDSALYLCASANPRENTGELFFGEGSRLTVL.

The V gene is TRBV3-1 (or the pseudogene TRBV3-2), the J gene TRBJ2-3; D perhaps matches TRBD1 (6 bases). The germline V gene has CDR1 LGHDT and CDR2 YNNKEL (reference sequence). V lost 5 bases and J lost 4, with 13 bases in between. The CDR3 loop spans 14 amino acids. The CDR3 region is CASSTIRQADTQYF. Here the CDR3 DNA reads TGTGCCAGCAGCACGATAAGACAGGCAGATACGCAGTATTTT.

The rearrangement joins TRBV2 to TRBJ2-7; 9 nucleotides agree with TRBD1. With 6 bases clipped from V and 3 bases from J, the junction kept 6 bases outside the gene matches. The length of the CDR3 is 14 residues. The germline CDR1 and CDR2 sequences are SNHLY and FYNNEI. The CDR3 region has the DNA TGTGCCAGCAGGGATCGGGACAGGGACTACGAGCAGTACTTC. It codes for CASRDRDRDYEQYF.

As DNA, the CDR3 is TGTGCCACCAGCAGAGATGAGGGAATAAGCTATGGCTACACCTTC. Translation gives CATSRDEGISYGYTF. The V and J genes are TRBV15 and TRBJ1-2, with D unclear. Germline CDR1 and CDR2: LNHNV and YYDKDF (reference sequence). The CDR3 length is 15 residues. Between the trimmed V and J ends, which lost 0 bases and 4 bases, there was a span of 12 bases. Based on the CDR3 plus reference TRBV15 and TRBJ1-2, the full variable domain is DAMVIQNPRYQVTQFGKPVTLSCSQTLNHNVMYWYQQKSSQAPKLLFHYYDKDFNNEADTPDNFQSRRPNTSFCFLDIRSPGLGDTAMYLCATSRDEGISYGYTFGSGTRLTVV.

The chain has TRBV5-6 and TRBJ1-1, with unresolved D. Germline V gene data show CDR1 as SGHDT and CDR2 as YYEEEE. V was clipped by 2 bases and J by 5 bases, with 13 bases between them. There are 14 residues in the CDR3. The CDR3 is CASSLDLRETEAFF. CDR3 in DNA: TGTGCCAGCAGCTTAGACTTGAGGGAGACTGAAGCTTTCTTT.